This record looks at one TCR beta chain sequence and its context. Its antigen is not identified. These data originate in a study of identifying expanded T cells in peripheral blood. During the collection period, no donor immune events like infections were recorded. This CDR3 is built from 13 residues. V lost 4 bases, J lost 6 bases, and 8 bases stayed unmatched. Germline-derived CDR1 and CDR2 are SQVTM and ANQGSEA. Libraries were prepared by immunoSEQ multiplex PCR; TCRdb keeps only in-frame clonotypes and omits some of them. This table holds under 150,000 clones, approximately 86% found once. Study observations and caveats: Differentially abundant clones: around 1.2 between replicates, around 16 at approximately 13 days, around 19 at four. Roughly two-week clone count variance significantly increased as total template count grew.

The sample taken for sequencing was blood. This clonotype was obtained from a person aged 18 to 75 in good health. This chain uses TRBV29-1 with TRBJ2-7, with 8 positions matching TRBD1. The CDR3 region is CSVVGTGGTEQYF. The CDR3 region has the DNA TGCAGCGTTGTGGGGACAGGAGGTACCGAGCAGTACTTC.